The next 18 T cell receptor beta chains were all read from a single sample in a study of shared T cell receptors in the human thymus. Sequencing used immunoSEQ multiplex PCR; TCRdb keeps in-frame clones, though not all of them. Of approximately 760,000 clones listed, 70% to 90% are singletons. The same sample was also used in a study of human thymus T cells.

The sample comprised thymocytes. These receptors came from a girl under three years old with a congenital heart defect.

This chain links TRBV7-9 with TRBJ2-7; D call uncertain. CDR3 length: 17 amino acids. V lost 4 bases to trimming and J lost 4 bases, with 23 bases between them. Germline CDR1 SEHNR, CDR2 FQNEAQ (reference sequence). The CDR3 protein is CASSSTLRHAEEYEQYF. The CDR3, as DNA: TGTGCCAGCAGCTCGACACTCAGACACGCTGAAGAGTACGAGCAGTACTTC.

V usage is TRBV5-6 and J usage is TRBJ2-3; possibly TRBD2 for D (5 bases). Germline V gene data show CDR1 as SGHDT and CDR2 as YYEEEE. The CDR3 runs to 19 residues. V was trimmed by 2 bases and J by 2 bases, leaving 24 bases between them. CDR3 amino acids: CASSFKTRSRGEITDTQYF. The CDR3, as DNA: TGTGCCAGCAGCTTTAAAACCCGGAGTCGGGGAGAGATCACAGATACGCAGTATTTT.

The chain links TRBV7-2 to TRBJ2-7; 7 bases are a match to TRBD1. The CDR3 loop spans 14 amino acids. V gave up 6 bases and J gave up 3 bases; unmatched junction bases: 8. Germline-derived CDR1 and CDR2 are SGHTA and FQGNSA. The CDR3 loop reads CASRSGTADYEQYF. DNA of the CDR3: TGTGCCAGCAGGTCAGGGACAGCCGACTACGAGCAGTACTTC.

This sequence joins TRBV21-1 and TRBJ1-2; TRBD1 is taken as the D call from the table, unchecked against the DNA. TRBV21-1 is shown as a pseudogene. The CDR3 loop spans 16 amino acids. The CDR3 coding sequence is TGTGCCAGCAGCTATCACGAACGACAGGGGGGCTATGGCTACACCTTC. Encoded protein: CASSYHERQGGYGYTF.

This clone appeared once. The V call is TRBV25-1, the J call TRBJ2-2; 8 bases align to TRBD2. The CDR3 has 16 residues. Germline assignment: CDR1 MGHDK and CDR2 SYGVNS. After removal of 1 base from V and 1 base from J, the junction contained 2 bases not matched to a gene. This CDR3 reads CASSELTSENTGELFF. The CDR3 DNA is TGTGCCAGCAGTGAATTGACTAGCGAGAACACCGGGGAGCTGTTTTTT.

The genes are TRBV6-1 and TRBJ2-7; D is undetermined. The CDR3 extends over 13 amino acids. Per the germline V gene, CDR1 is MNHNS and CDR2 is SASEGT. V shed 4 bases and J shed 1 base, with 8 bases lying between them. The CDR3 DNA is TGTGCCAGCAGTGTCCTAGGTTCCTACGAGCAGTACTTC. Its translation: CASSVLGSYEQYF.

CDR3 sequence (DNA): TGTGCCAGCAGCTTGGGGGGGCTTGGCTATGGCTACACCTTC. As protein: CASSLGGLGYGYTF. This sequence joins TRBV5-5 and TRBJ1-2; D is perhaps TRBD1 (6 bases). The length of the CDR3 is 14 residues. The V end was cut by 0 bases, the J end by 4 bases, with 10 bases between. Per germline, CDR1 SGHKS and CDR2 YYEKEE (reference sequence).

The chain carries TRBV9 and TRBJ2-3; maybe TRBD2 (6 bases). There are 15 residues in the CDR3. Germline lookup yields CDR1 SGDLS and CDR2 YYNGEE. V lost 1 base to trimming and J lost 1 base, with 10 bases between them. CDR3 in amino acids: CASSVFGGGTDTQYF. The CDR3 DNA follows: TGTGCCAGCAGCGTATTCGGCGGGGGCACAGATACGCAGTATTTT.

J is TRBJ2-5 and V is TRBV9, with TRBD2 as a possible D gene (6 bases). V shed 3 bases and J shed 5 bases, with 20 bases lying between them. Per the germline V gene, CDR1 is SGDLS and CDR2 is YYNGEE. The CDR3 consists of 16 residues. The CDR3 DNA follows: TGTGCCAGCAGCGGCGGGGCATCGACCCGGGGGGAGACCCAGTACTTC. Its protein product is CASSGGASTRGETQYF.

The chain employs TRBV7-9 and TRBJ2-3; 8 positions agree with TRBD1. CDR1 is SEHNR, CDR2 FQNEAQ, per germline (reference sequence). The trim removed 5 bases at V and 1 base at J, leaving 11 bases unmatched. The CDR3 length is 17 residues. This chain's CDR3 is CASSPTGPGQGTDTQYF. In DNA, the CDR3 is TGTGCCAGCAGCCCTACAGGCCCGGGACAGGGCACAGATACGCAGTATTTT.

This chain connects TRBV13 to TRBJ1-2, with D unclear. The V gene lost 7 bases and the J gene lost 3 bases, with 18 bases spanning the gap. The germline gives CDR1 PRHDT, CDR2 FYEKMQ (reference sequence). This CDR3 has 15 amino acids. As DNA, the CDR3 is TGTGCCAGCAACCGTAGTGTCTTCGAGGACTATGGCTACACCTTC. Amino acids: CASNRSVFEDYGYTF.

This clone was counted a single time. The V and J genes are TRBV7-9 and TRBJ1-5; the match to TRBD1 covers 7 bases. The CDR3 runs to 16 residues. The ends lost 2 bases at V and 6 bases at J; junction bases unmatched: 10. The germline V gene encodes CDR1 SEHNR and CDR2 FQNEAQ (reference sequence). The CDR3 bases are TGTGCCAGCAGCTTAACTGGAGACAGGGAGAGTCAGCCCCAGCATTTT. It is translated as CASSLTGDRESQPQHF.

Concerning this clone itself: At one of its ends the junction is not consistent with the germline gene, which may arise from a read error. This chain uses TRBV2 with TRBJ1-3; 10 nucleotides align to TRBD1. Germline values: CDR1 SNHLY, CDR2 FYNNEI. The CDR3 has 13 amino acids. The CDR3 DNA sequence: TGTGCCAGCGGATGGACAGGGGGAAACGCCATATATTTT. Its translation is CASGWTGGNAIYF.

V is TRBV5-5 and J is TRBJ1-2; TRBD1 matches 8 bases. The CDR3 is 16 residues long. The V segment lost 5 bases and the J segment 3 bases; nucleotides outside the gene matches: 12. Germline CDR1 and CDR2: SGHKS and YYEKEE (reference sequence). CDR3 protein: CASRQGAPESDYGYTF. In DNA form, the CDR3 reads TGTGCCAGCAGGCAGGGGGCCCCCGAGAGCGACTATGGCTACACCTTC.

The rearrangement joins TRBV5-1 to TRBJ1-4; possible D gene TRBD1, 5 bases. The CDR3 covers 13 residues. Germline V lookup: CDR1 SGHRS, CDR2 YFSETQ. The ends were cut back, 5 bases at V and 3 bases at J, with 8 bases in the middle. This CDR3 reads CASRGQANEKLFF. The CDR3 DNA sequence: TGCGCCAGCAGGGGGCAGGCTAATGAAAAACTGTTTTTT.

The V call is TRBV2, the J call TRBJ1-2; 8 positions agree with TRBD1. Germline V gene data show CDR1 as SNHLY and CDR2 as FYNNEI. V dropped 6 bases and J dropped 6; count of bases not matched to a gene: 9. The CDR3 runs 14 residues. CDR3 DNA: TGTGCCAGCAGGGCAGGACAGGGTTCCGATGGCTACACCTTC. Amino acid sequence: CASRAGQGSDGYTF.

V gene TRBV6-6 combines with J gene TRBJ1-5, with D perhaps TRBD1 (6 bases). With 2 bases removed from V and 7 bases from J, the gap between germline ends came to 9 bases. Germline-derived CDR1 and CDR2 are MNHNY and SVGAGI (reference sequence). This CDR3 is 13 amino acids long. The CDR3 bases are TGTGCCAGCAGTTACGGGGGCGCCCAGCCCCAGCATTTT. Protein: CASSYGGAQPQHF.

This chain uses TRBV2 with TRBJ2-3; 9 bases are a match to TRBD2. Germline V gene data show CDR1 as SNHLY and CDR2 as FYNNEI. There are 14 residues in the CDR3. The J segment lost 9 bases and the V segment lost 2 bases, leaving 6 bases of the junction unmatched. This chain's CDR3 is CASSELAGRGTQYF. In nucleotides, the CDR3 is TGTGCCAGCAGTGAACTAGCGGGACGCGGCACGCAGTATTTT.